This T cell receptor beta chain was identified in a study of vaccination effects on CD4 cells after COVID-19. Overall study: Three convalescent patients underwent early and late post-vaccination sampling. The median interval between the second dose and post-vaccine sampling was 72 days.

It was after nine to eleven days of culture that CD4+ T cells were isolated. It was between March and December 2020 that the person had a SARS-CoV-2 infection confirmed by PCR. Participants received two doses of either the BNT162b2 or mRNA-1273 vaccine. Trimming removed 4 bases from V and 3 bases from J, with 3 bases in between. This CDR3 region has 12 residues. Germline assignment: CDR1 SNHLY and CDR2 FYNNEI. Some clones are missing from TCRdb's copy, which holds only in-frame ones; the method was immunoSEQ multiplex PCR. The top ten hold around 3.5% of the sample, which has tens of thousands of clones, around 80% seen once. With regard to this clone: What it recognizes is unknown.

Sequencing was performed on CD4+ T cells from PBMCs cultured without peptide, taken after COVID-19 vaccination. The receptor comes from a human donor who had a prior SARS-CoV-2 infection. The chain joins TRBV2 to TRBJ1-4, with unresolved D. CDR3 sequence (DNA): TGTGCCAGCAGTGTAGCTAATGAAAAACTGTTTTTT. Amino acids: CASSVANEKLFF.